This T cell receptor beta chain derives from a study of T cells in Graves' hyperthyroidism and ophthalmopathy. Concerning this clonotype itself: Its target is unknown.

Study-wide points: A median roughly 6.6 months before onset, the model predicted ophthalmopathy. Expanded thyroid clonotypes (above 0.001) were mostly also found in blood.

This CDR3 contains 16 residues. Trimming at V came to 6 bases and at J to 7 bases, leaving 11 bases not matched to a gene. Germline CDR1 and CDR2: MNHNS and SASEGT. TCR beta CDR3 sequences were amplified from RNA transcripts. Initially, a first-round RT-PCR of the TCR CDR3 employed the HTBI primer set. MiXCR, run by TCRdb on the multiplex PCR reads, gives a single entry per CDR3 protein. The table records about 480,000 distinct CDR3 sequences, about an eighth of them present only once. Sequences were obtained from blood. This TCR derives from a woman aged 18-35 years with Graves' hyperthyroidism. This sequence joins TRBV6-1 and TRBJ2-1, with 11 bases that match TRBD2. This CDR3 is CASRAPGTSGFNEQFF. In nucleotides, the CDR3 is TGTGCCAGCAGGGCCCCCGGGACTAGCGGTTTTAATGAGCAGTTCTTC.